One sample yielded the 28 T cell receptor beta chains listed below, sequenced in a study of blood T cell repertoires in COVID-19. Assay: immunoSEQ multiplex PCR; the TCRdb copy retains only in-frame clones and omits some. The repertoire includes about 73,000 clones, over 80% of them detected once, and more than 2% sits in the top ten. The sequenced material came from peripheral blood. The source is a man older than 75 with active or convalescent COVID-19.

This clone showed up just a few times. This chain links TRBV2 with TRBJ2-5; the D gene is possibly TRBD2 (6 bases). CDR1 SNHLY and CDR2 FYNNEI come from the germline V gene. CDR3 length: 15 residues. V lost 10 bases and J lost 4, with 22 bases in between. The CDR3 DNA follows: TGTGCCACTACAACGACCCTAGCGAGTATAGAGACCCAGTACTTC. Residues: CATTTTLASIETQYF.

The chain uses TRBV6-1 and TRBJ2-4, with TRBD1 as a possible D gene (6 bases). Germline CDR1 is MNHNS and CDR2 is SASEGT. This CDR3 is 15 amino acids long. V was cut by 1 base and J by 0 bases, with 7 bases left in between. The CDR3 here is CASSEGRGAKNIQYF. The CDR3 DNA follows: TGTGCCAGCAGTGAAGGCAGGGGAGCCAAAAACATTCAGTACTTC.

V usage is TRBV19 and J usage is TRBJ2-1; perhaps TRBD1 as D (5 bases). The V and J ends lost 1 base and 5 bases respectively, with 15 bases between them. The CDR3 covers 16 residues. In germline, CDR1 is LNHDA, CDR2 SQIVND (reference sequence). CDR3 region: CASSIVHNRRNNEQFF. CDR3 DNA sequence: TGTGCCAGTAGTATAGTTCACAACAGGAGAAACAATGAGCAGTTCTTC.

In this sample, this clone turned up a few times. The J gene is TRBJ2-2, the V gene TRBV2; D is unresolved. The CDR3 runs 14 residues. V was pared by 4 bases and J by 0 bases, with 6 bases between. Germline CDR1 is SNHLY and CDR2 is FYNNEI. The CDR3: CASSGTSNTGELFF. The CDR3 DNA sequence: TGTGCCAGCAGTGGAACATCGAACACCGGGGAGCTGTTTTTT.

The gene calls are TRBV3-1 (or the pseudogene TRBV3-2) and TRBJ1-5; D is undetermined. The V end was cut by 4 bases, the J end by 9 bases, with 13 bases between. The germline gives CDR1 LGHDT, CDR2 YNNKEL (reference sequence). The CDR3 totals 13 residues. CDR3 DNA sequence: TGTGCCAGCAGCCTAAAAGCCGATACGCCCCAGCATTTT. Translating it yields CASSLKADTPQHF.

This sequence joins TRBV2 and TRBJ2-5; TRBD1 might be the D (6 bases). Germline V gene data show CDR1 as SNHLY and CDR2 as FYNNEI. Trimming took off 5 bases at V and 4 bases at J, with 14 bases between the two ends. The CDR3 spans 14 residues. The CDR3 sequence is CASSRTVWLETQYF. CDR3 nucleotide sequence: TGTGCCAGCAGTAGGACAGTCTGGTTAGAGACCCAGTACTTC. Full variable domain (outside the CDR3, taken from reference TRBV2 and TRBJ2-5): EPEVTQTPSHQVTQMGQEVILRCVPISNHLYFYWYRQILGQKVEFLVSFYNNEISEKSEIFDDQFSVERPDGSNFTLKIRSTKLEDSAMYFCASSRTVWLETQYFGPGTRLLVL.

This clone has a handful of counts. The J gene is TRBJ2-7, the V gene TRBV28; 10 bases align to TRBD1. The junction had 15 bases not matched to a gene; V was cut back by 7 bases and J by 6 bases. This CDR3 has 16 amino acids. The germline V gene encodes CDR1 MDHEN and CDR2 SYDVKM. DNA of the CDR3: TGTGCCAGCACCGCAAGGGGGACAGGGGAAGCGCGCGAGCAGTACTTC. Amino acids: CASTARGTGEAREQYF. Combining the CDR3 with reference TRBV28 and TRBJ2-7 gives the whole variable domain DVKVTQSSRYLVKRTGEKVFLECVQDMDHENMFWYRQDPGLGLRLIYFSYDVKMKEKGDIPEGYSVSREKKERFSLILESASTNQTSMYLCASTARGTGEAREQYFGPGTRLTVT.

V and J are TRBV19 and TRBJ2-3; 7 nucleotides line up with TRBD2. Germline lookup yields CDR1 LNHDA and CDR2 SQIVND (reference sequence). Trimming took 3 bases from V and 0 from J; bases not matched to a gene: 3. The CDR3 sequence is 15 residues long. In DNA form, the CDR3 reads TGTGCCAGTAGTATGACTAGCTATAGCACAGATACGCAGTATTTT. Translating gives CASSMTSYSTDTQYF.

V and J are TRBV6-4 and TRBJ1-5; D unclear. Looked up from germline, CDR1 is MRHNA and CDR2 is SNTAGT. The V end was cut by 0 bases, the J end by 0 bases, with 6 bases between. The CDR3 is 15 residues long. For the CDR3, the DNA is TGTGCCAGCAGTGACTCCGGGGATAGCAATCAGCCCCAGCATTTT. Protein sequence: CASSDSGDSNQPQHF.

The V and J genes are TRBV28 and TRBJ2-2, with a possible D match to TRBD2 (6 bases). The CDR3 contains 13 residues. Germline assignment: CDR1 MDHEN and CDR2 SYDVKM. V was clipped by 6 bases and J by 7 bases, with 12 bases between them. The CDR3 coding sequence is TGTGCCAGCAGAGCTGGGGGGAACGGGGAGCTGTTTTTT. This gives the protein CASRAGGNGELFF.

Here the CDR3 reads CASNPTGLETQYF. CDR3 coding DNA: TGTGCCAGCAACCCGACAGGGTTAGAGACCCAGTACTTC. The chain is built from TRBV6-5 and TRBJ2-5; 7 bases match TRBD1. Trimming at V came to 7 bases and at J to 4 bases, leaving 6 bases not matched to a gene. The CDR3 consists of 13 residues. In germline, CDR1 is MNHEY, CDR2 SVGAGI.

The CDR3 here is CASSPPGGRFEGYTF. CDR3 sequence (DNA): TGTGCCAGCAGTCCCCCAGGGGGGCGTTTCGAAGGCTACACCTTC. V usage is TRBV28 and J usage is TRBJ1-2; the match to TRBD1 covers 7 bases. V lost 5 bases, J lost 8 bases, and 14 bases stayed unmatched. CDR3 length equals 15 residues. The germline V gene encodes CDR1 MDHEN and CDR2 SYDVKM.

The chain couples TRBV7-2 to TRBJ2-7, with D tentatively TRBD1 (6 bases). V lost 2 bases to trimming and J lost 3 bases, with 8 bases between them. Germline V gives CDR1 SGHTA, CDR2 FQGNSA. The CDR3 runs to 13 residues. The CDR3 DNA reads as TGTGCCAGCAGCTTATACAGGGTCTACGAGCAGTACTTC. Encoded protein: CASSLYRVYEQYF.

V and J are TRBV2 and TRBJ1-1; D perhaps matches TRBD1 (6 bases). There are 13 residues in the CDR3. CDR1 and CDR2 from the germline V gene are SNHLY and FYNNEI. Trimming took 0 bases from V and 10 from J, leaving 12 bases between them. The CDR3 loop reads CASSEARGAAAFF. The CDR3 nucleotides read TGTGCCAGCAGTGAAGCGCGGGGGGCCGCAGCTTTCTTT.

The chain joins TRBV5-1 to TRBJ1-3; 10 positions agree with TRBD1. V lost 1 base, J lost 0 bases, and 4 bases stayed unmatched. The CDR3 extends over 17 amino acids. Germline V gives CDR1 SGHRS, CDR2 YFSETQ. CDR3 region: CASSLLGQGDSGNTIYF. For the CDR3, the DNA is TGCGCCAGCAGCTTGCTAGGACAGGGGGACTCTGGAAACACCATATATTTT.

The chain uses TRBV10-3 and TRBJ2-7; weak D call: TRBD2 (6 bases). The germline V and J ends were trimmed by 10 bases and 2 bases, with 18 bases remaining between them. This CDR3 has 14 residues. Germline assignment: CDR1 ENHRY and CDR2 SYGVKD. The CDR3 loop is CASSRDSPAYEQYF. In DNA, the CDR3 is TGTGCCAGCTCCCGGGACTCTCCCGCCTACGAGCAGTACTTC.

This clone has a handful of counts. The CDR3 bases are TGTGCCAGCAGCCCACCCCGGGGGGCCCCTAATGAAAAACTGTTTTTT. Amino acid sequence: CASSPPRGAPNEKLFF. The J gene is TRBJ1-4, the V gene TRBV3-1 (or the pseudogene TRBV3-2), with D possibly TRBD1 on 6 matching bases. V was cut by 4 bases and J by 3 bases, with 15 bases left in between. Germline assignment: CDR1 LGHDT and CDR2 YNNKEL (reference sequence). The CDR3 has 16 amino acids.

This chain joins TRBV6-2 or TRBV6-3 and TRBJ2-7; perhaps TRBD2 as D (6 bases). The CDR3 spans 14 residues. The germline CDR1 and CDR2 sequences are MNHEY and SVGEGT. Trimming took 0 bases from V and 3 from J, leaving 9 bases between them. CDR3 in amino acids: CASSYSTSFYEQYF. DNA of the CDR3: TGTGCCAGCAGTTACTCGACTAGTTTCTACGAGCAGTACTTC.

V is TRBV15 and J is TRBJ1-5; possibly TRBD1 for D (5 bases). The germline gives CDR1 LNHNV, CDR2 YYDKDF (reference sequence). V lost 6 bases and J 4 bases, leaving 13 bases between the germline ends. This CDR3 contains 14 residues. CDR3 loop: CATSMGLQNQPQHF. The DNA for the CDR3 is TGTGCCACCAGTATGGGGCTTCAGAATCAGCCCCAGCATTTT.

The CDR3 region is CASSGRQGMNTEAFF. In nucleotides, the CDR3 is TGTGCCAGCAGCGGACGACAGGGAATGAACACTGAAGCTTTCTTT. The chain employs TRBV7-8 and TRBJ1-1; 7 nucleotides align to TRBD1. V lost 5 bases to trimming and J lost 0 bases; unmatched junction nucleotides: 6. Germline CDR1 and CDR2: SGHVS and FQNEAQ. This CDR3 comprises 15 residues.

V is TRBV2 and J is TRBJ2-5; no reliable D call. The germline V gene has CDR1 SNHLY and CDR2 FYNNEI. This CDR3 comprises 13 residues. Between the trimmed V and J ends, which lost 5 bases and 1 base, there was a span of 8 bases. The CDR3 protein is CASSNSFQETQYF. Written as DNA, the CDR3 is TGTGCCAGCAGTAACAGCTTCCAAGAGACCCAGTACTTC.

The CDR3 spells CACPLLASTDTQYF. The CDR3 DNA sequence: TGTGCCTGCCCCCTACTAGCTAGCACAGATACGCAGTATTTT. V is TRBV30 and J is TRBJ2-3, with a weak D call TRBD2 (6 bases). Trimming cost V 6 bases and J 0 bases, with 13 bases left between them. Germline V CDR1 and CDR2: GTSNPN, SVGIG (reference sequence). There are 14 residues in the CDR3.

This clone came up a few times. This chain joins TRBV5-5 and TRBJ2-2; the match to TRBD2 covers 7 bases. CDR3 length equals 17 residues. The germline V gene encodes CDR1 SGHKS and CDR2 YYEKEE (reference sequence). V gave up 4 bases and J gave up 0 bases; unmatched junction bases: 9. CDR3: CASSRSLAESNTGELFF. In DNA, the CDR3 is TGTGCCAGCAGCCGTTCTCTAGCGGAATCGAACACCGGGGAGCTGTTTTTT.

CDR3 coding DNA: TGCAGCGCATTGGACAGGGGGCAGAATGAGCAGTTCTTC. The encoded protein is CSALDRGQNEQFF. The rearrangement joins TRBV29-1 to TRBJ2-1, with 11 positions matching TRBD1. J gave up 7 bases and V 7 bases, and 6 bases lay outside the gene matches. The germline V gene has CDR1 SQVTM and CDR2 ANQGSEA. The CDR3 extends over 13 amino acids.

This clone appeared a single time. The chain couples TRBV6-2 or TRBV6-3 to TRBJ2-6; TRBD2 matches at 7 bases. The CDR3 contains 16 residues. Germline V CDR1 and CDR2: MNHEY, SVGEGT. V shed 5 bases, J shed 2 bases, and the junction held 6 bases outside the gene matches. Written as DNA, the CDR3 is TGTGCCAGCAGTCCCCCGGGGAGGGCTGGGGCCAACGTCCTGACTTTC. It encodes CASSPPGRAGANVLTF.

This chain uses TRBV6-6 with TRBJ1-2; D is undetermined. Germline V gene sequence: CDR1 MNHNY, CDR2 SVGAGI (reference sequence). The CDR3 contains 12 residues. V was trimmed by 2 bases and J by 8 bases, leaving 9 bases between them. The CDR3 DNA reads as TGTGCCAGCAGTTACCCCGGGAGCGGCTACACCTTC. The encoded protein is CASSYPGSGYTF.

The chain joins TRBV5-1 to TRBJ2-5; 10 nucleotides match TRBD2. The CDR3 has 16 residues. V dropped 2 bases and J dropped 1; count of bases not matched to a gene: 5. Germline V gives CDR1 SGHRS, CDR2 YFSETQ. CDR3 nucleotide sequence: TGCGCCAGCAGCTTAGGAGTAGCGGGAGGCCAAGAGACCCAGTACTTC. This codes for CASSLGVAGGQETQYF.

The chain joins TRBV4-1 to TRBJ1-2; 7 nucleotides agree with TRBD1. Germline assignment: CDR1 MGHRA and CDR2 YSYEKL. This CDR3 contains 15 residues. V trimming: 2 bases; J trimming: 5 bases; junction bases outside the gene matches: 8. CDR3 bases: TGCGCCAGCAGCCAACTCAGGGACAGCATGTATGGCTACACCTTC. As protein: CASSQLRDSMYGYTF.